Listed below are T cell receptor beta chains from one sample, sequenced in a study of blood T cell repertoires in COVID-19. TCRdb's copy holds only in-frame clones and misses some; the assay was immunoSEQ multiplex PCR. Of hundreds of thousands of clones detected, 90% appear once; the ten largest clones hold 0.8% to 1.3%. The sample was peripheral blood. The source of these receptors is a woman in her thirties or forties with COVID-19, enrolled during active disease. The CDR3 runs from the conserved cysteine through the conserved F or W. Each record gives: V gene, J gene, clone size, D gene, CDR3 protein, CDR3 DNA. The D gene is left open where the match is weak. Clone size is stated in some rows and not others, as once, few, many or a class when expanded.

v_call: TRBV29-1; j_call: TRBJ2-1; clone_size: -; d_call: -; cdr3_aa: CSVRTFQGRYNEQFF; cdr3_nt: TGCAGCGTTCGGACCTTCCAGGGGCGGTACAATGAGCAGTTCTTC
v_call: TRBV10-2; j_call: TRBJ2-5; clone_size: -; d_call: TRBD2; cdr3_aa: CASEGGRAGETQYF; cdr3_nt: TGCGCCAGCGAAGGCGGGAGGGCCGGAGAGACCCAGTACTTC
v_call: TRBV10-1; j_call: TRBJ1-2; clone_size: -; d_call: -; cdr3_aa: CASSEREGLGYGYTF; cdr3_nt: TGCGCCAGCAGTGAGAGAGAGGGCTTGGGCTATGGCTACACCTTC
v_call: TRBV29-1; j_call: TRBJ1-2; clone_size: -; d_call: -; cdr3_aa: CSVERREDGYTF; cdr3_nt: TGCAGCGTTGAGCGTCGAGAGGATGGCTACACCTTC
v_call: TRBV11-1; j_call: TRBJ2-3; clone_size: -; d_call: -; cdr3_aa: CASSTRAGPRDTQYF; cdr3_nt: TGTGCCAGCAGCACCAGGGCCGGGCCGCGAGATACGCAGTATTTT
v_call: TRBV28; j_call: TRBJ2-1; clone_size: once; d_call: -; cdr3_aa: CASSPGVNNEQFF; cdr3_nt: TGTGCCAGCAGTCCAGGGGTTAACAATGAGCAGTTCTTC
v_call: TRBV18; j_call: TRBJ2-1; clone_size: -; d_call: TRBD2; cdr3_aa: CASSPLFGTSDNEQFF; cdr3_nt: TGTGCCAGCTCACCCCTATTTGGGACTAGCGACAATGAGCAGTTCTTC
v_call: TRBV18; j_call: TRBJ1-5; clone_size: few; d_call: -; cdr3_aa: CASSPGGNNQPQHF; cdr3_nt: TGTGCCAGCTCACCGGGAGGGAATAATCAGCCCCAGCATTTT
v_call: TRBV12-3/TRBV12-4; j_call: TRBJ2-1; clone_size: -; d_call: TRBD2; cdr3_aa: CASRTSGRDEQFF; cdr3_nt: TGTGCCAGCAGGACTAGCGGGAGAGATGAGCAGTTCTTC
v_call: TRBV5-1; j_call: TRBJ2-7; clone_size: -; d_call: TRBD1; cdr3_aa: CASSFVDRGGYEQYF; cdr3_nt: TGCGCCAGCAGCTTCGTGGACAGGGGGGGATACGAGCAGTACTTC
v_call: TRBV12-3/TRBV12-4; j_call: TRBJ2-3; clone_size: -; d_call: -; cdr3_aa: CASSLPGTDTQYF; cdr3_nt: TGTGCCAGCAGTTTACCTGGCACAGATACGCAGTATTTT
v_call: TRBV12-3/TRBV12-4; j_call: TRBJ1-5; clone_size: -; d_call: -; cdr3_aa: CASWEGLNQPQHF; cdr3_nt: TGTGCCAGCTGGGAGGGGCTAAATCAGCCCCAGCATTTT
v_call: TRBV7-2; j_call: TRBJ2-7; clone_size: -; d_call: -; cdr3_aa: CASSLAQGGSYEQYF; cdr3_nt: TGTGCCAGCAGCTTAGCTCAGGGGGGTTCCTACGAGCAGTACTTC
v_call: TRBV7-6; j_call: TRBJ2-7; clone_size: -; d_call: TRBD1; cdr3_aa: CASSSLWGQGSYEQYF; cdr3_nt: TGTGCCAGCAGCTCACTCTGGGGACAGGGATCCTACGAGCAGTACTTC
v_call: TRBV5-4; j_call: TRBJ1-1; clone_size: -; d_call: TRBD1; cdr3_aa: CASSGQGRLNTEAFF; cdr3_nt: TGTGCCAGCAGCGGACAGGGTAGGTTGAACACTGAAGCTTTCTTT
v_call: TRBV19; j_call: TRBJ1-2; clone_size: -; d_call: -; cdr3_aa: CASSRVGANYGYTF; cdr3_nt: TGTGCCAGTAGCCGGGTAGGAGCTAACTATGGCTACACCTTC
v_call: TRBV6-2/TRBV6-3; j_call: TRBJ1-4; clone_size: once; d_call: -; cdr3_aa: CASSAGFFNEKLFF; cdr3_nt: TGTGCCAGCAGCGCGGGGTTCTTTAATGAAAAACTGTTTTTT
v_call: TRBV9; j_call: TRBJ2-7; clone_size: -; d_call: -; cdr3_aa: CASSRDTISYEQYF; cdr3_nt: TGTGCCAGCAGTAGGGACACTATCTCCTACGAGCAGTACTTC
v_call: TRBV27; j_call: TRBJ2-7; clone_size: few; d_call: -; cdr3_aa: CASSLWGPSEQYF; cdr3_nt: TGTGCCAGCAGTTTATGGGGGCCCTCCGAGCAGTACTTC
v_call: TRBV9; j_call: TRBJ2-7; clone_size: -; d_call: -; cdr3_aa: CASSVEGQAYEQYF; cdr3_nt: TGTGCCAGCAGCGTAGAAGGACAAGCCTACGAGCAGTACTTC
v_call: TRBV6-5; j_call: TRBJ1-6; clone_size: -; d_call: TRBD1; cdr3_aa: CASSSLRQGNSPLHF; cdr3_nt: TGTGCCAGCAGCTCCCTTCGACAGGGGAATTCACCCCTCCACTTT
v_call: TRBV7-2; j_call: TRBJ2-7; clone_size: -; d_call: -; cdr3_aa: CASSYRLQGSYEQYF; cdr3_nt: TGTGCCAGCAGCTACCGCCTCCAGGGTAGTTACGAGCAGTACTTC
v_call: TRBV6-1; j_call: TRBJ1-4; clone_size: -; d_call: -; cdr3_aa: CASSAVRGATNEKLFF; cdr3_nt: TGTGCCAGCAGTGCGGTAAGAGGCGCGACTAATGAAAAACTGTTTTTT
v_call: TRBV19; j_call: TRBJ1-6; clone_size: -; d_call: -; cdr3_aa: CASSTSTRLHF; cdr3_nt: TGTGCCAGTAGTACTTCGACGAGGCTCCACTTT
v_call: TRBV5-1; j_call: TRBJ1-3; clone_size: -; d_call: -; cdr3_aa: CASSFQAGGNTIYF; cdr3_nt: TGCGCCAGCAGCTTCCAGGCCGGCGGAAACACCATATATTTT
v_call: TRBV28; j_call: TRBJ2-2; clone_size: -; d_call: -; cdr3_aa: CASRITGAWYTGELFF; cdr3_nt: TGTGCCAGCAGGATAACGGGAGCTTGGTACACCGGGGAGCTGTTTTTT
v_call: TRBV9; j_call: TRBJ2-3; clone_size: -; d_call: TRBD1; cdr3_aa: CASSAGQGTDTQYF; cdr3_nt: TGTGCCAGCAGCGCGGGACAGGGGACAGATACGCAGTATTTT
v_call: TRBV5-4; j_call: TRBJ2-7; clone_size: -; d_call: -; cdr3_aa: CASSLAGKSSYEQYF; cdr3_nt: TGTGCCAGCAGCTTGGCAGGAAAAAGCTCCTACGAGCAGTACTTC
v_call: TRBV7-3; j_call: TRBJ1-2; clone_size: -; d_call: TRBD1; cdr3_aa: CASSLDRGYGYTF; cdr3_nt: TGTGCCAGCAGCCTTGACAGGGGATATGGCTACACCTTC
v_call: TRBV12-5; j_call: TRBJ2-7; clone_size: -; d_call: TRBD1; cdr3_aa: CASGLSTGGREQYF; cdr3_nt: TGTGCTAGTGGTTTGTCAACAGGGGGGAGGGAGCAGTACTTC
v_call: TRBV28; j_call: TRBJ1-4; clone_size: -; d_call: TRBD1; cdr3_aa: CASSLTGRDEKLFF; cdr3_nt: TGTGCCAGCAGTTTGACAGGGAGAGATGAAAAACTGTTTTTT
v_call: TRBV3-1/TRBV3-2; j_call: TRBJ1-6; clone_size: -; d_call: -; cdr3_aa: CASSEWTGSIDNSPLHF; cdr3_nt: TGTGCCAGCAGCGAATGGACGGGGAGCATTGACAATTCACCCCTCCACTTT
v_call: TRBV3-1/TRBV3-2; j_call: TRBJ2-3; clone_size: -; d_call: -; cdr3_aa: CASSPSEAGTQYF; cdr3_nt: TGTGCCAGCAGCCCCTCCGAAGCCGGTACGCAGTATTTT
v_call: TRBV18; j_call: TRBJ2-7; clone_size: -; d_call: TRBD1; cdr3_aa: CASSPSTGAIYEQYF; cdr3_nt: TGTGCCAGCTCACCTTCGACAGGGGCGATCTACGAGCAGTACTTC
v_call: TRBV6-5; j_call: TRBJ1-3; clone_size: -; d_call: -; cdr3_aa: CASRQPFSGNTIYF; cdr3_nt: TGTGCCAGCAGACAGCCCTTCTCTGGAAACACCATATATTTT
v_call: TRBV6-2/TRBV6-3; j_call: TRBJ2-3; clone_size: -; d_call: TRBD1; cdr3_aa: CASSGQGFGSTDTQYF; cdr3_nt: TGTGCCAGCAGCGGACAGGGGTTCGGTAGCACAGATACGCAGTATTTT
v_call: TRBV28; j_call: TRBJ1-4; clone_size: -; d_call: -; cdr3_aa: CASSLVGAERGGKLFF; cdr3_nt: TGTGCCAGCAGTTTAGTGGGGGCGGAGAGAGGAGGAAAACTGTTTTTT
v_call: TRBV4-3; j_call: TRBJ2-3; clone_size: -; d_call: -; cdr3_aa: CASSPTGPSDTQYF; cdr3_nt: TGCGCCAGCAGCCCGACAGGCCCGTCAGATACGCAGTATTTT
v_call: TRBV15; j_call: TRBJ2-2; clone_size: -; d_call: TRBD1; cdr3_aa: CATSRLGQSNTGELFF; cdr3_nt: TGTGCCACCAGCAGACTGGGACAGTCGAACACCGGGGAGCTGTTTTTT
v_call: TRBV3-1/TRBV3-2; j_call: TRBJ1-2; clone_size: once; d_call: -; cdr3_aa: CASSQDNPGGLLNYGYTF; cdr3_nt: TGTGCCAGCAGCCAAGATAACCCGGGGGGGCTGCTAAACTATGGCTACACCTTC
v_call: TRBV19; j_call: TRBJ1-6; clone_size: -; d_call: -; cdr3_aa: CASSMRALLESPLHF; cdr3_nt: TGTGCCAGTAGTATGCGGGCCCTGCTTGAATCACCCCTCCACTTT
v_call: TRBV5-8; j_call: TRBJ1-6; clone_size: once; d_call: -; cdr3_aa: CASSHELPGSPLHF; cdr3_nt: TGTGCCAGCAGCCACGAACTACCGGGGTCACCCCTCCACTTT
v_call: TRBV4-3; j_call: TRBJ1-2; clone_size: -; d_call: -; cdr3_aa: CASSQGAGISYGYTF; cdr3_nt: TGCGCCAGCAGCCAAGGAGCAGGAATCAGCTATGGCTACACCTTC
v_call: TRBV4-2; j_call: TRBJ1-1; clone_size: -; d_call: -; cdr3_aa: CASSRAREVNTEAFF; cdr3_nt: TGTGCCAGCAGCCGAGCCCGGGAGGTGAACACTGAAGCTTTCTTT
v_call: TRBV27; j_call: TRBJ1-6; clone_size: -; d_call: TRBD1; cdr3_aa: CASSFTTGTGNSPLHF; cdr3_nt: TGTGCCAGCAGTTTTACTACCGGGACAGGGAATTCACCCCTCCACTTT
v_call: TRBV28; j_call: TRBJ1-2; clone_size: -; d_call: -; cdr3_aa: CASSRNGHYGYTF; cdr3_nt: TGTGCCAGCAGTAGAAATGGGCACTATGGCTACACCTTC
v_call: TRBV3-1/TRBV3-2; j_call: TRBJ1-2; clone_size: -; d_call: TRBD1; cdr3_aa: CASSQNPDRSHGYTF; cdr3_nt: TGTGCCAGCAGCCAAAATCCGGACAGGAGCCATGGCTACACCTTC
v_call: TRBV5-1; j_call: TRBJ2-5; clone_size: -; d_call: -; cdr3_aa: CASSAGNMPGETQYF; cdr3_nt: TGCGCCAGCAGCGCGGGGAACATGCCGGGAGAGACCCAGTACTTC
v_call: TRBV12-5; j_call: TRBJ2-3; clone_size: -; d_call: TRBD1; cdr3_aa: CASGSGQGKDTQYF; cdr3_nt: TGTGCTAGTGGTTCTGGACAGGGAAAAGATACGCAGTATTTT
v_call: TRBV5-5; j_call: TRBJ2-5; clone_size: once; d_call: TRBD1; cdr3_aa: CASSFGQAETQYF; cdr3_nt: TGTGCCAGCAGCTTCGGACAGGCGGAGACCCAGTACTTC
v_call: TRBV5-1; j_call: TRBJ2-5; clone_size: -; d_call: -; cdr3_aa: CASSLGLLQETQYF; cdr3_nt: TGCGCCAGCAGCTTGGGACTGCTACAAGAGACCCAGTACTTC